The 26 T cell receptor beta chains below come from one sample, sequenced in a study of blood T cell repertoires in COVID-19. Repertoires were generated with immunoSEQ multiplex PCR, while TCRdb's copy carries only in-frame clones and drops some. The table lists roughly 130,000 clones, about 87% of them singletons, with about 2.5% in the top ten. Source material: peripheral blood. The source is a human donor with COVID-19, enrolled during active disease. The donor label of this sample is uncertain.

The chain carries TRBV2 and TRBJ2-3, with D uncertain. Trimming pared 6 bases from V and 9 bases from J, leaving 13 bases between. Germline CDR1 SNHLY, CDR2 FYNNEI. This CDR3 has 12 residues. The CDR3 here is CASRVAVGTQYF. The CDR3 nucleotides are TGTGCCAGCAGAGTCGCCGTGGGCACGCAGTATTTT.

In its sample, this clone was seen once. This sequence joins TRBV18 and TRBJ2-7; 10 bases line up with TRBD1. V was pared by 3 bases and J by 0 bases, with 8 bases of the junction left unmatched. The CDR3 consists of 17 residues. Germline-derived CDR1 and CDR2 are KGHSH and LQKENI. The CDR3 DNA reads as TGTGCCAGCTCACCCCGGGACAGGGGTTCTAGCTCCTACGAGCAGTACTTC. Translating gives CASSPRDRGSSSYEQYF.

The V call is TRBV4-2, the J call TRBJ1-2, with TRBD1 matching 7 bases. Per germline, CDR1 LGHNA and CDR2 YNFKEQ. This CDR3 is 16 amino acids long. The V and J ends lost 2 bases and 1 base, in that order; junction bases with no gene match: 7. CDR3 in DNA: TGTGCCAGCAGCCAAAGGCAGGGGGTGAATAACTATGGCTACACCTTC. Its protein is CASSQRQGVNNYGYTF.

V usage is TRBV6-5 and J usage is TRBJ2-2; 8 nucleotides align to TRBD1. With 4 bases clipped from V and 8 bases from J, the junction kept 9 bases outside the gene matches. The CDR3 is made up of 15 amino acids. CDR1 is MNHEY and CDR2 is SVGAGI in the germline V gene. The CDR3 is CASSSTTGAGGELFF. The CDR3 DNA follows: TGTGCCAGCAGTTCTACGACAGGGGCTGGAGGGGAGCTGTTTTTT.

The gene calls are TRBV25-1 and TRBJ1-4; 9 bases agree with TRBD1. Trimming removed 3 bases from V and 6 bases from J; junction bases left unmatched: 5. Germline V gene data show CDR1 as MGHDK and CDR2 as SYGVNS. CDR3 length equals 15 residues. DNA of the CDR3: TGTGCCAGCAGTGAGCCGGACAGGGGATATGAAAAACTGTTTTTT. Encoded protein: CASSEPDRGYEKLFF.

This clone has only a few counts. The chain carries TRBV15 and TRBJ2-3; 7 bases line up with TRBD1. CDR1 LNHNV and CDR2 YYDKDF come from the germline V gene (reference sequence). The CDR3 is made up of 15 amino acids. Trimming at V came to 0 bases and at J to 3 bases, leaving 3 bases not matched to a gene. The CDR3 region has the DNA TGTGCCACCAGCAGAGACAGGGGGAAGACAGATACGCAGTATTTT. As protein: CATSRDRGKTDTQYF.

The gene calls are TRBV27 and TRBJ2-2, with a weak D call TRBD1 (6 bases). The CDR3 spans 15 residues. Germline loops: CDR1 MNHEY, CDR2 SMNVEV (reference sequence). V lost 6 bases to trimming and J lost 4 bases, with 15 bases between them. The DNA of the CDR3 is TGTGCCAGCAGCCGAAACAGGGTGGCCACCGGGGAGCTGTTTTTT. This codes for CASSRNRVATGELFF.

The J gene is TRBJ2-3, the V gene TRBV5-4; TRBD2 aligns across 7 bases. The CDR3 spans 15 residues. Germline CDR1 reads SGHNT; CDR2 reads YYREEE (reference sequence). Germline trimming cut 3 bases from V and 0 bases from J; bases unmatched to any gene: 4. This CDR3 is CASSSRGVSTDTQYF. CDR3 in DNA: TGTGCCAGCAGCTCCCGGGGGGTTAGCACAGATACGCAGTATTTT.

This chain joins TRBV11-2 and TRBJ2-5; 7 bases fit TRBD1. CDR3 size: 14 residues. Germline CDR1 is SGHAT and CDR2 is FQNNGV. J lost 0 bases, V lost 3 bases, and 1 base had no gene match. The CDR3 region has the DNA TGTGCCAGCAGCTTGACAGGGAACCAAGAGACCCAGTACTTC. Amino acid sequence: CASSLTGNQETQYF.

The chain has TRBV10-3 and TRBJ1-2, with a tentative D call TRBD1 (5 bases). Per germline, CDR1 ENHRY and CDR2 SYGVKD. With 5 bases removed from V and 6 bases from J, the gap between germline ends came to 16 bases. The CDR3 sequence is 14 residues long. CDR3 DNA: TGTGCCATCAGTCCTCCGTTGACAGAAGATGGCTACACCTTC. Its translation: CAISPPLTEDGYTF.

This rearrangement joins TRBV6-4 to TRBJ1-3; D remains ambiguous. The V gene lost 4 bases and the J gene lost 4 bases, with 14 bases spanning the gap. The CDR3 is 15 amino acids. The germline gives CDR1 MRHNA, CDR2 SNTAGT. CDR3 DNA: TGTGCCAGCAGTGTCGGGGAAGGGAAAGGAAACACCATATATTTT. This gives the protein CASSVGEGKGNTIYF.

The CDR3 protein is CASSLAPTSGVGTQYF. The CDR3 DNA reads TGCGCCAGCAGCTTGGCCCCGACTAGCGGAGTAGGGACCCAGTACTTC. The gene calls are TRBV5-1 and TRBJ2-5; TRBD2 matches 9 bases. Trimming cost V 0 bases and J 7 bases; bases outside gene matches: 10. Germline V gives CDR1 SGHRS, CDR2 YFSETQ. The CDR3 contains 16 residues.

The chain couples TRBV5-6 to TRBJ2-3, with no clear D. This CDR3 is built from 13 residues. The germline CDR1 and CDR2 sequences are SGHDT and YYEEEE. V was shortened by 4 bases and J by 5 bases, with 11 bases between the two germline ends. The CDR3 nucleotides are TGTGCCAGCAGCCCCGCTGGCGGAGATACGCAGTATTTT. This sequence encodes CASSPAGGDTQYF. The full variable domain, its missing parts supplied by reference TRBV5-6 and TRBJ2-3, is DAGVTQSPTHLIKTRGQQVTLRCSPKSGHDTVSWYQQALGQGPQFIFQYYEEEERQRGNFPDRFSGHQFPNYSSELNVNALLLGDSALYLCASSPAGGDTQYFGPGTRLTVL.

The V gene is TRBV5-1, the J gene TRBJ1-6; D may be TRBD1 (6 bases). The germline V gene has CDR1 SGHRS and CDR2 YFSETQ. This CDR3 is built from 13 residues. The V end was cut by 3 bases, the J end by 10 bases, with 11 bases between. The CDR3 DNA is TGCGCCAGCAGCTGGACAGAGCGATCACCCCTCCACTTT. It encodes CASSWTERSPLHF.

The genes are TRBV12-3 or TRBV12-4 and TRBJ2-1, with D perhaps TRBD1 (5 bases). Trimming shortened V by 2 bases and J by 6 bases, and 8 bases separated the two germline ends. The CDR3 covers 13 residues. The CDR3 bases are TGTGCCAGCAGTTTAATGGGGCGCAATGAGCAGTTCTTC. Translation gives CASSLMGRNEQFF.

The chain recombines TRBV4-1 with TRBJ2-1, with TRBD2 matching 8 bases. Germline V gene data show CDR1 as MGHRA and CDR2 as YSYEKL. The CDR3 sequence is 16 residues long. The J segment lost 4 bases and the V segment lost 4 bases, leaving 9 bases of the junction unmatched. The CDR3 is CASSLQPGLEYNEQFF. As DNA, the CDR3 is TGCGCCAGCAGCCTCCAACCGGGACTAGAATACAATGAGCAGTTCTTC.

The rearrangement uses TRBV29-1 and TRBJ2-5; a possible D gene is TRBD2 (5 bases). The CDR3 covers 13 residues. Germline V gene data show CDR1 as SQVTM and CDR2 as ANQGSEA. Trimming removed 7 bases from V and 2 bases from J, with 14 bases in between. The CDR3 DNA follows: TGCAGCGCGACTACCGTACCGCAAGAGACCCAGTACTTC. Translating gives CSATTVPQETQYF.

In DNA, the CDR3 is TGTGCCAGCAGCGGGTCCTCTAGAAGGTGGCGGAAGGGGGATACGCAGTATTTT. The encoded protein is CASSGSSRRWRKGDTQYF. The chain couples TRBV9 to TRBJ2-3; maybe TRBD1 (5 bases). The V gene lost 3 bases and the J gene lost 6 bases, with 26 bases spanning the gap. Germline V gene data show CDR1 as SGDLS and CDR2 as YYNGEE. CDR3 length equals 18 residues.

The rearrangement joins TRBV21-1 to TRBJ2-1; the table's D gene call, TRBD1, was not cross checked with the DNA. TRBV21-1 is reported as a pseudogene. CDR3 length: 14 residues. DNA for the CDR3: TGTGCCAGCAGCAGCCGGGACAGGGTCAATGAGCAGTTCTTC. It encodes CASSSRDRVNEQFF.

The chain carries TRBV11-2 and TRBJ1-1; unclear D gene. The V end lost 5 bases, the J end lost 0 bases, and 10 bases lay between the germline ends. Germline V gene data show CDR1 as SGHAT and CDR2 as FQNNGV. The CDR3 covers 14 residues. CDR3 DNA: TGTGCCAGCAGCGTCGACATCTTGAACACTGAAGCTTTCTTT. Protein: CASSVDILNTEAFF.

The chain couples TRBV7-3 to TRBJ2-1; tentatively, D is TRBD1 (5 bases). Germline V gene data show CDR1 as SGHTA and CDR2 as FQGTGA. Trimming cost V 5 bases and J 5 bases, with 13 bases left between them. This CDR3 region has 14 residues. The CDR3 spells CASSTTPGHNEQFF. The CDR3 DNA reads TGTGCCAGCAGCACCACCCCAGGGCACAATGAGCAGTTCTTC.

In DNA form, the CDR3 reads TGTGCCAGCAGCGCCCCGGGACTAGCCGCCAATGAGCAGTTCTTC. The encoded protein is CASSAPGLAANEQFF. The chain uses TRBV7-8 and TRBJ2-1; 9 bases line up with TRBD2. Per germline, CDR1 SGHVS and CDR2 FQNEAQ. V trimming: 5 bases; J trimming: 6 bases; junction bases outside the gene matches: 8. The CDR3 totals 15 residues.

The rearrangement links TRBV7-9 to TRBJ2-2; D is possibly TRBD2 (6 bases). Trimming removed 4 bases at V and 2 bases at J, with 17 bases between. The germline V gene encodes CDR1 SEHNR and CDR2 FQNEAQ (reference sequence). The CDR3 is 17 amino acids. CDR3 protein: CASSYSPGEVNTGELFF. CDR3 DNA: TGTGCCAGCAGCTACTCCCCCGGGGAGGTAAACACCGGGGAGCTGTTTTTT.

This chain connects TRBV7-9 to TRBJ1-1, with TRBD1 as a possible D gene (5 bases). The germline CDR1 and CDR2 sequences are SEHNR and FQNEAQ (reference sequence). V was clipped by 7 bases and J by 4 bases, with 25 bases between them. CDR3 length: 17 residues. CDR3 amino acids: CASTPPGRVLLGTEAFF. CDR3 DNA: TGTGCCAGCACCCCGCCAGGGAGGGTACTTTTGGGCACTGAAGCTTTCTTT.

The V gene is TRBV28, the J gene TRBJ1-3; D not resolved. Trimming took 5 bases from V and 0 from J, leaving 5 bases between them. The CDR3 sequence is 13 residues long. Germline values: CDR1 MDHEN, CDR2 SYDVKM. The CDR3 loop reads CASSRSSGNTIYF. The CDR3 region has the DNA TGTGCCAGCAGTCGGAGCTCTGGAAACACCATATATTTT.

The chain recombines TRBV6-5 with TRBJ1-2; no clear D gene. This CDR3 has 14 amino acids. V was clipped by 7 bases and J by 8 bases, with 20 bases between them. Germline V lookup: CDR1 MNHEY, CDR2 SVGAGI. For the CDR3, the DNA is TGTGCCAGCACGAGAGCCGGGAGCCCATGGGGCTACACCTTC. Protein sequence: CASTRAGSPWGYTF.